Each of the 22 T cell receptor beta chains below was sequenced from the same sample in a study of T cells after yellow fever vaccination. MiXCR, applied by TCRdb to the 5' RACE reads, yields one record per CDR3 protein. The sample shows approximately 90,000 distinct CDR3 sequences, less than 6% of them seen only once. Source: CD8+ T cells sorted from PBMCs, taken 10 days after the yellow fever booster vaccination. The source is a man aged 18 to 35 who received the YFV17D yellow fever vaccine.

This clonotype was picked up many times. V and J are TRBV29-1 and TRBJ2-5, with TRBD1 matching 9 bases. Germline CDR1 SQVTM, CDR2 ANQGSEA. The V and J ends lost 4 bases and 5 bases, in that order; junction bases with no gene match: 5. This CDR3 is built from 13 residues. The CDR3 nucleotides are TGCAGCGTTGCCAACAGGGGGCCGGAGACCCAGTACTTC. As protein: CSVANRGPETQYF.

The gene calls are TRBV7-3 and TRBJ2-1; a weak D match, TRBD2 (5 bases). Germline CDR1 and CDR2: SGHTA and FQGTGA. This CDR3 spans 16 amino acids. Trimming removed 5 bases from V and 3 bases from J, with 17 bases in between. In nucleotides, the CDR3 is TGTGCCAGCAGCAATACTCCGGGGAGATACTACAATGAGCAGTTCTTC. Protein sequence: CASSNTPGRYYNEQFF.

The chain carries TRBV4-3 and TRBJ1-2; perhaps TRBD1 as D (6 bases). This CDR3 has 16 residues. The V and J ends lost 4 bases and 0 bases respectively, with 15 bases between them. Germline values: CDR1 LGHNA, CDR2 YSLEER. The CDR3 reads CASSPARTESNYGYTF. The CDR3 DNA reads TGCGCCAGCAGCCCTGCCCGGACAGAGTCTAACTATGGCTACACCTTC.

This clonotype was detected a few times. The rearrangement joins TRBV12-3 or TRBV12-4 to TRBJ1-2; 7 positions agree with TRBD1. Unmatched junction bases numbered 7, after V lost 4 bases and J lost 2 bases. The CDR3 loop spans 15 amino acids. The CDR3 bases are TGTGCCAGCAGTTCTCAGGAGGGGGCAAACTATGGCTACACCTTC. It specifies CASSSQEGANYGYTF.

This clonotype was picked up many times. The genes are TRBV29-1 and TRBJ2-1; D uncertain. Germline values: CDR1 SQVTM, CDR2 ANQGSEA. The V and J ends lost 4 bases and 9 bases respectively, with 4 bases between them. The CDR3 is 9 residues long. This CDR3 is CSVAGEQFF. CDR3 sequence (DNA): TGCAGCGTTGCGGGTGAGCAGTTCTTC.

The chain has TRBV27 and TRBJ2-3, with 10 bases lining up with TRBD1. Germline loops: CDR1 MNHEY, CDR2 SMNVEV (reference sequence). The V segment lost 5 bases and the J segment 4 bases; nucleotides outside the gene matches: 6. CDR3 length: 15 residues. The CDR3 spells CASSHGTGVADTQYF. The DNA for the CDR3 is TGTGCCAGCAGTCATGGGACAGGGGTCGCAGATACGCAGTATTTT.

This clonotype was picked up a small number of times. The CDR3 DNA follows: TGTGCCAGTAGTAGACGGGACGCCCCCCATCGGGCCCTCCACTTT. The encoded protein is CASSRRDAPHRALHF. J is TRBJ1-6 and V is TRBV19; D perhaps matches TRBD1 (5 bases). The CDR3 is 15 amino acids. Between the trimmed V and J ends, which lost 4 bases and 14 bases, there was a span of 21 bases. Per the germline V gene, CDR1 is LNHDA and CDR2 is SQIVND (reference sequence).

This clonotype was counted many times. The rearrangement joins TRBV27 to TRBJ2-7, with D possibly being TRBD2 (6 bases). This CDR3 is built from 16 residues. The ends were cut back, 4 bases at V and 5 bases at J, with 21 bases in the middle. CDR1 is MNHEY, CDR2 SMNVEV, per germline (reference sequence). The CDR3 coding sequence is TGTGCCAGCAGTTGGCCGGAGGGAATAGGTCGGGACGAGCAGTACGTC. Protein sequence: CASSWPEGIGRDEQYV.

This clonotype has a handful of counts. This rearrangement joins TRBV14 to TRBJ1-2; D remains ambiguous. Trimming left V 3 bases short and J 4 bases short, with 15 bases between. CDR3 size: 15 residues. Germline CDR1 reads SGHDN; CDR2 reads FVKESK. The DNA for the CDR3 is TGTGCCAGCAGCCATACTCCGAAGGCTGGCTATGGCTACACCTTC. It is translated as CASSHTPKAGYGYTF.

There are a few counts of this clonotype. The chain links TRBV28 to TRBJ2-7, with D possibly being TRBD1 (6 bases). The CDR3 runs 15 residues. V was clipped by 5 bases and J by 2 bases, with 16 bases between them. CDR1 is MDHEN and CDR2 is SYDVKM in the germline V gene. CDR3 protein: CASSDPGHTTYEQYV. The CDR3 nucleotides read TGTGCCAGCAGTGATCCGGGACACACCACCTACGAGCAGTACGTC.

This clonotype was observed a handful of times. This chain uses TRBV4-1 with TRBJ1-1; possibly TRBD1 for D (5 bases). The CDR3 totals 16 residues. CDR1 is MGHRA and CDR2 is YSYEKL in the germline V gene. Trimming shortened V by 0 bases and J by 0 bases, and 11 bases separated the two germline ends. CDR3 loop: CASSQDRLGVNTEAFF. The CDR3 bases are TGCGCCAGCAGCCAAGATCGATTAGGGGTGAACACTGAAGCTTTCTTT.

Many counts were recorded for this clonotype. The V call is TRBV29-1, the J call TRBJ2-1; the D gene is possibly TRBD1 (6 bases). The CDR3 runs 14 residues. The V and J ends lost 0 bases and 9 bases respectively, with 15 bases between them. Germline CDR1 is SQVTM and CDR2 is ANQGSEA. CDR3 loop: CSVEDLDGQTEQFF. The CDR3 DNA follows: TGCAGCGTTGAAGATTTAGACGGACAGACTGAGCAGTTCTTC.

J is TRBJ1-2 and V is TRBV7-9; D gene ambiguous. Between the trimmed V and J ends, which lost 1 base and 0 bases, there was a span of 9 bases. CDR3 length: 15 amino acids. Germline-derived CDR1 and CDR2 are SEHNR and FQNEAQ (reference sequence). CDR3 bases: TGTGCCAGCAGCTTAGGCCTGGGTCCTAACTATGGCTACACCTTC. This sequence encodes CASSLGLGPNYGYTF.

This clonotype occurred a few times. The V call is TRBV6-5, the J call TRBJ1-5; unclear D gene. Germline V gives CDR1 MNHEY, CDR2 SVGAGI. The ends were cut back, 2 bases at V and 7 bases at J, with 9 bases in the middle. The CDR3 consists of 13 residues. CDR3 protein: CASSYGGGQPQHF. The DNA of the CDR3 is TGTGCCAGCAGTTACGGCGGAGGGCAGCCCCAGCATTTT.

Only a few counts were recorded for this clonotype. The genes are TRBV5-6 and TRBJ2-1; 8 bases are shared with TRBD1. Germline CDR1 SGHDT, CDR2 YYEEEE. The junction had 9 bases not matched to a gene; V was cut back by 3 bases and J by 1 base. The CDR3 runs to 17 residues. The CDR3 reads CASSWTGSVFSYNEQFF. DNA of the CDR3: TGTGCCAGCAGCTGGACAGGGTCTGTTTTTTCCTACAATGAGCAGTTCTTC.

In its sample, this clonotype was seen many times. The chain combines TRBV7-3 with TRBJ2-1; no firm D call. Germline V gene sequence: CDR1 SGHTA, CDR2 FQGTGA. CDR3 size: 15 residues. V was cut by 2 bases and J by 0 bases, with 8 bases left in between. The CDR3 loop reads CASSLAQSSYNEQFF. The CDR3 DNA reads as TGTGCCAGCAGCTTAGCTCAGAGCTCCTACAATGAGCAGTTCTTC.

In this sample, this clonotype turned up many times. The rearrangement joins TRBV12-3 or TRBV12-4 to TRBJ2-7; D remains ambiguous. Deletions cut 2 bases from V and 0 bases from J, with 2 bases between. The CDR3 is made up of 12 amino acids. In DNA form, the CDR3 reads TGTGCCAGCAGTTTACCCTCCTACGAGCAGTACTTC. Its translation: CASSLPSYEQYF.

This clonotype was detected ten times or more. The chain has TRBV4-1 and TRBJ2-7, with TRBD1 as a possible D gene (6 bases). CDR3 length: 15 residues. V was pared by 0 bases and J by 3 bases, with 12 bases between. Germline loops: CDR1 MGHRA, CDR2 YSYEKL. CDR3 protein: CASSQDLGQSYEQYF. CDR3 sequence (DNA): TGCGCCAGCAGCCAAGATCTAGGACAGAGCTACGAGCAGTACTTC.

This clonotype came up a few times. The rearrangement joins TRBV6-6 to TRBJ1-5; D unresolved. Germline loops: CDR1 MNHNY, CDR2 SVGAGI (reference sequence). The CDR3 contains 14 residues. Deletions cut 2 bases from V and 3 bases from J, with 8 bases between. For the CDR3, the DNA is TGTGCCAGCAGTTACCCCGCGGCCAATCAGCCCCAGCATTTT. Encoded protein: CASSYPAANQPQHF.

This clonotype was seen a handful of times. The chain combines TRBV5-4 with TRBJ2-2; weak D call: TRBD1 (8 bases). Germline V gives CDR1 SGHNT, CDR2 YYREEE (reference sequence). The CDR3 has 15 residues. V shed 4 bases and J shed 5 bases, with 15 bases lying between them. Here the CDR3 DNA reads TGTGCCAGCAGCGACACAGGGGGGGGAACCGGGGAGCTGTTTTTT. Translation gives CASSDTGGGTGELFF.

The sample holds a few counts of this clonotype. The chain has TRBV7-6 and TRBJ2-7; D is ambiguous. Between the trimmed V and J ends, which lost 3 bases and 5 bases, there was a span of 20 bases. The length of the CDR3 is 16 residues. From germline, CDR1 is SGHVS and CDR2 FNYEAQ. Here the CDR3 DNA reads TGTGCCAGCAGCTTGGGCCCCCAGTGGGAACGGAACGAGCAGTACTTC. Residues: CASSLGPQWERNEQYF.

This clonotype was found many times. J is TRBJ2-4 and V is TRBV20-1; D is ambiguous. CDR1 is DFQATT and CDR2 is SNEGSKA in the germline V gene (reference sequence). The germline V and J ends were trimmed by 5 bases and 0 bases, with 11 bases remaining between them. CDR3 length: 14 residues. This chain's CDR3 is CSALTTVAKNIQYF. CDR3 sequence (DNA): TGCAGTGCTCTTACAACGGTAGCCAAAAACATTCAGTACTTC.